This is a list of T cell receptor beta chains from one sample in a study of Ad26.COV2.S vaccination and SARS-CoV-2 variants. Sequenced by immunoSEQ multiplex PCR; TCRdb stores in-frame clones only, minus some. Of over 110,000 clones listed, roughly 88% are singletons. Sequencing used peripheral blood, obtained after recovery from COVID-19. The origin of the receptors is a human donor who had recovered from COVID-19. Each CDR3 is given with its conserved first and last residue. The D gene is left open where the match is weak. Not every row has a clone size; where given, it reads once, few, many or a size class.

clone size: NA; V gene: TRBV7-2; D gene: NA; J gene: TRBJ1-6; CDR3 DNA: TGTGCCAGCAGCTTAGCCGCCTCCACTCCGAATTCACCCCTCCACTTT; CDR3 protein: CASSLAASTPNSPLHF
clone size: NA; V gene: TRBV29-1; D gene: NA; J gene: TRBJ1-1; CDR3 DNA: TGCAGCGTTGACGCGAACTTGAACACTGAAGCTTTCTTT; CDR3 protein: CSVDANLNTEAFF
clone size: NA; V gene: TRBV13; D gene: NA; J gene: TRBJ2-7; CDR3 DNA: TGTGCCAGCAGCTCACTAGGCTCCGAGCAGTACTTC; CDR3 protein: CASSSLGSEQYF
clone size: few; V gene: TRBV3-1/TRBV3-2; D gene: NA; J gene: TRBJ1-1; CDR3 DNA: TGTGCCAGCAGCCGGCAGGTTACTATCGGCACTGAAGCTTTCTTT; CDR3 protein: CASSRQVTIGTEAFF
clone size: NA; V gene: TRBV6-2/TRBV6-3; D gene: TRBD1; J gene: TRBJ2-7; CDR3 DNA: TGTGCCAGCAGTAAGGGACAGGGAAACTACGAGCAGTACTTC; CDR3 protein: CASSKGQGNYEQYF
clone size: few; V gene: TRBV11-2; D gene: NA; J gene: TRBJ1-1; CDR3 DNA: TGTGCCAGCAGCTTAGGTACTGAAGCTTTCTTT; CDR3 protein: CASSLGTEAFF
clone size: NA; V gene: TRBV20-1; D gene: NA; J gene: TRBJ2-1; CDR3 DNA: TGCAGTGCTAGTGGGGGGTTGGTGGACAATGAGCAGTTCTTC; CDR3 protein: CSASGGLVDNEQFF
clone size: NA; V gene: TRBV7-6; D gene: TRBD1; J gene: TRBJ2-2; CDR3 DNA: TGTGCCAGCAGCGGGTTGACAGGGTGGTCCGCCGGGGAGCTGTTTTTT; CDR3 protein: CASSGLTGWSAGELFF
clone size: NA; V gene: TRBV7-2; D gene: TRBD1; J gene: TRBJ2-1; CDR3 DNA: TGTGCCAGCAGCTTGGCAGGGGGCGCCTACAATGAGCAGTTCTTC; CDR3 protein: CASSLAGGAYNEQFF
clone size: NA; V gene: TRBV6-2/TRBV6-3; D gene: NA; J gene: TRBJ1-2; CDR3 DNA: TGTGCCAGCAGTGCCGGCGGCTACTATGGCTACACCTTC; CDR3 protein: CASSAGGYYGYTF
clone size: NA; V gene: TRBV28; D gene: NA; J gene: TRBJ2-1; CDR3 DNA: TGTGCCAGCCGGGACAGAGACGGGGGGGTCTACTACAATGAGCAGTTCTTC; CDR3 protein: CASRDRDGGVYYNEQFF
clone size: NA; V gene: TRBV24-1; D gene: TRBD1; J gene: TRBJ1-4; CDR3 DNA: TGTGCCACCAGTGAGGGGACAGGGGAAAAACTGTTTTTT; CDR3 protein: CATSEGTGEKLFF
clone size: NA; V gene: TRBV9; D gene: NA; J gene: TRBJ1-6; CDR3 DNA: TGTGCCAGCAGCCCCCGACGTGATAGCTCCTATAATTCACCCCTCCACTTT; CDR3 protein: CASSPRRDSSYNSPLHF
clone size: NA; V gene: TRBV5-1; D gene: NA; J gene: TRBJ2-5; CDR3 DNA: TGCGCCAGCAGCTCGACGACTAACGGGGGCCTTTACCAAGAGACCCAGTACTTC; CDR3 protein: CASSSTTNGGLYQETQYF
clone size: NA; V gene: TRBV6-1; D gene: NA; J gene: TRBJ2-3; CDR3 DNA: TGTGCCAGCAGTGAAGCCCGGAGCACAGATACGCAGTATTTT; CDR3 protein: CASSEARSTDTQYF
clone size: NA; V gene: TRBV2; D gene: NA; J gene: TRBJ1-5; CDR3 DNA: TGTGCCAGCAGTGAATCGGGATCGGGGGGACAGCCCCAGCATTTT; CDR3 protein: CASSESGSGGQPQHF
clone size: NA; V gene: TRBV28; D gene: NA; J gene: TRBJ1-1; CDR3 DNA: TGTGCCAGCATGGGGACGGGGTACACTGAAGCTTTCTTT; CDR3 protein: CASMGTGYTEAFF
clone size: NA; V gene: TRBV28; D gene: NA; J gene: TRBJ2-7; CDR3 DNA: TGTGCCAGCAAGCTACAGGTGAAGGGCGAGCAGTACTTC; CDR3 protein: CASKLQVKGEQYF
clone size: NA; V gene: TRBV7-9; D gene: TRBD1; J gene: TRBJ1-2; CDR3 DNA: TGTGCCAGCACCGCTTGGACAGGAGTGGACTATGGCTACACCTTC; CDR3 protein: CASTAWTGVDYGYTF
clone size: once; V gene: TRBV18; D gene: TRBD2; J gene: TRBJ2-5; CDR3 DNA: TGTGCCAGCTCACCACTAGCGGGGGACCAAGAGACCCAGTACTTC; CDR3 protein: CASSPLAGDQETQYF
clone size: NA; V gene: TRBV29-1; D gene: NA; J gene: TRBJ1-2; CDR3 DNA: TGCAGCGTCGACTCCCCCTCAGGGGAATCTAACTATGGCTACACCTTC; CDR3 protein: CSVDSPSGESNYGYTF
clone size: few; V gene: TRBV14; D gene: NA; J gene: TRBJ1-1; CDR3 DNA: TGTGCCAGCAGCCAACCCGGGACTCTTGTTACTGAAGCTTTCTTT; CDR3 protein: CASSQPGTLVTEAFF
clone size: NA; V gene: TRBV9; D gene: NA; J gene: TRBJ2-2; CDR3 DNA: TGTGCCAGCAGCGTAAATCCTAGTGGGGGCCAAGTTGTGCTGTTTTTT; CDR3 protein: CASSVNPSGGQVVLFF
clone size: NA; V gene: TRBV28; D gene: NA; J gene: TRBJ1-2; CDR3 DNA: TGTGCCAGCAAGGGGACACCGTCGGGGTCGGGCTACACCTTC; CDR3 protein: CASKGTPSGSGYTF
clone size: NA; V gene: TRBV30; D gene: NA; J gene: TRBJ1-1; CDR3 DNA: TGTGCCTGGAGTGCTTGGACAACTCCCAACACTGAAGCTTTCTTT; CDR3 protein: CAWSAWTTPNTEAFF
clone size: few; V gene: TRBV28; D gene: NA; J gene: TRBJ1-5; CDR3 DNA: TGTGCCAGCAGTTTACCCTCGGGGTTCAATCAGCCCCAGCATTTT; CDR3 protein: CASSLPSGFNQPQHF
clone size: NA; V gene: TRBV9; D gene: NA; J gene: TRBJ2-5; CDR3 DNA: TGTGCCAGCAGCGTAGCCGCCGGGGGTGGAGAGACCCAGTACTTC; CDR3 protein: CASSVAAGGGETQYF